These 23 T cell receptor beta chains originate from one sample sequenced in a study of T cell responses to AZD1222 COVID-19 vaccine. Method: immunoSEQ multiplex PCR; TCRdb's copy keeps in-frame clones and lacks some. The repertoire has some 130,000 clones, roughly 93% of them found once; the top ten carry about 3.1%. The input for sequencing was peripheral blood, taken on day 0 of AZD1222 vaccination. The receptors stem from an adult in good health.

The chain carries TRBV5-1 and TRBJ2-7; 9 bases line up with TRBD1. J gave up 2 bases and V 0 bases, and 0 bases lay outside the gene matches. The V gene's germline CDR1 is SGHRS and CDR2 YFSETQ. The CDR3 sequence is 14 residues long. The CDR3 region is CASSLGQGAYEQYF. As DNA, the CDR3 is TGCGCCAGCAGCTTGGGACAGGGGGCCTACGAGCAGTACTTC.

V and J are TRBV3-1 (or the pseudogene TRBV3-2) and TRBJ1-5; TRBD1 is a possible D gene (5 bases). This CDR3 comprises 14 residues. V lost 3 bases, J lost 2 bases, and 8 bases lay in between. Germline V CDR1 and CDR2: LGHDT, YNNKEL (reference sequence). The CDR3 loop reads CASSQQGGNQPQHF. In DNA, the CDR3 is TGTGCCAGCAGCCAGCAGGGTGGCAATCAGCCCCAGCATTTT.

The chain joins TRBV9 to TRBJ2-7; 8 bases fit TRBD2. The CDR3 has 15 residues. V lost 0 bases to trimming and J lost 4 bases; unmatched junction nucleotides: 6. Germline CDR1 and CDR2: SGDLS and YYNGEE. The CDR3 DNA reads TGTGCCAGCAGCGTAGAAGTTAGCGGGAAATACGAGCAGTACTTC. Translated, it gives CASSVEVSGKYEQYF.

The V gene is TRBV12-3 or TRBV12-4, the J gene TRBJ1-1, with D unresolved. This CDR3 is 11 amino acids long. V lost 7 bases and J lost 1, with 4 bases in between. The CDR3 sequence is CASKKNTEAFF. The CDR3, as DNA: TGTGCCAGCAAAAAGAACACTGAAGCTTTCTTT.

The chain links TRBV29-1 to TRBJ1-2, with a weak D call TRBD1 (6 bases). Trimming took off 7 bases at V and 4 bases at J, with 10 bases between the two ends. This CDR3 has 11 residues. Germline values: CDR1 SQVTM, CDR2 ANQGSEA. Here the CDR3 reads CSGQQGYGYTF. CDR3 coding DNA: TGCAGCGGACAACAGGGCTATGGCTACACCTTC.

The V and J genes are TRBV7-9 and TRBJ1-1; no definite D call. This CDR3 has 11 residues. From germline, CDR1 is SEHNR and CDR2 FQNEAQ (reference sequence). The ends were cut back, 4 bases at V and 3 bases at J, with 3 bases in the middle. The CDR3 loop is CASSSDTEAFF. DNA for the CDR3: TGTGCCAGCAGCTCTGACACTGAAGCTTTCTTT.

This clone has just one count. Here the CDR3 reads CASSWTGGADYGYTF. CDR3 DNA: TGTGCCAGCAGCTGGACAGGGGGCGCAGACTATGGCTACACCTTC. The chain joins TRBV5-6 to TRBJ1-2; 11 nucleotides agree with TRBD1. The CDR3 is made up of 15 amino acids. CDR1 SGHDT and CDR2 YYEEEE come from the germline V gene. With V trimmed by 3 bases and J by 3 bases, 4 bases remained unmatched.

The chain uses TRBV7-9 and TRBJ2-3, with TRBD1 identical over 8 bases. Germline lookup yields CDR1 SEHNR and CDR2 FQNEAQ (reference sequence). This CDR3 spans 16 amino acids. The trim removed 5 bases at V and 0 bases at J, leaving 7 bases unmatched. The CDR3 nucleotides read TGTGCCAGCAGCAGGACAGGGAGTTCTAGCACAGATACGCAGTATTTT. Amino acids: CASSRTGSSSTDTQYF.

This chain uses TRBV30 with TRBJ1-1; the D is unclear. V dropped 3 bases and J dropped 3 bases, with 14 bases sitting between them. Germline V CDR1 and CDR2: GTSNPN, SVGIG (reference sequence). The CDR3 has 14 residues. CDR3 residues: CAWRTYFLDTEAFF. The DNA for the CDR3 is TGTGCCTGGAGGACCTATTTTTTGGACACTGAAGCTTTCTTT.

The V gene is TRBV9, the J gene TRBJ1-1; D not resolved. Looked up from germline, CDR1 is SGDLS and CDR2 is YYNGEE. The CDR3 is 13 residues long. V lost 4 bases and J lost 3, with 10 bases in between. In DNA, the CDR3 is TGTGCCAGCAGCCCTCGGATCTACACTGAAGCTTTCTTT. Its translation: CASSPRIYTEAFF.

The V and J genes are TRBV7-8 and TRBJ1-1; 8 bases are a match to TRBD1. This CDR3 spans 14 amino acids. The V gene end was trimmed by 5 bases and the J gene end by 4 bases; junction bases not matched to a gene: 6. Germline-derived CDR1 and CDR2 are SGHVS and FQNEAQ. CDR3 bases: TGTGCCAGCAGCGGACAGGGCAGGAGCACTGAAGCTTTCTTT. Residues: CASSGQGRSTEAFF.

The V gene is TRBV7-2, the J gene TRBJ1-2; no clear D. Germline CDR1 reads SGHTA; CDR2 reads FQGNSA. CDR3 length equals 19 residues. The V end lost 1 base, the J end lost 4 bases, and 25 bases lay between the germline ends. The CDR3 nucleotides read TGTGCCAGCAGCTTAGAGAGTTTGAGAGAAGGAGGGTCGCCCTATGGCTACACCTTC. This gives the protein CASSLESLREGGSPYGYTF. The whole variable domain, remainder taken from reference TRBV7-2 and TRBJ1-2, is GAGVSQSPSNKVTEKGKDVELRCDPISGHTALYWYRQSLGQGLEFLIYFQGNSAPDKSGLPSDRFSAERTGGSVSTLTIQRTQQEDSAVYLCASSLESLREGGSPYGYTFGSGTRLTVV.

The chain combines TRBV18 with TRBJ1-4; unclear D gene. V lost 0 bases, J lost 0 bases, and 11 bases lay in between. Germline CDR1 and CDR2: KGHSH and LQKENI. The CDR3 runs to 17 residues. This chain's CDR3 is CASSPPLGYATNEKLFF. CDR3 nucleotides: TGTGCCAGCTCACCACCGCTAGGATATGCAACTAATGAAAAACTGTTTTTT.

V is TRBV7-8 and J is TRBJ2-1; TRBD2 agrees at 14 bases. Germline-derived CDR1 and CDR2 are SGHVS and FQNEAQ. This CDR3 comprises 18 residues. With 2 bases clipped from V and 1 base from J, the junction kept 4 bases outside the gene matches. DNA of the CDR3: TGTGCCAGCAGCTTATATGGACTAGCGGGAGGTTCCTACAATGAGCAGTTCTTC. Its protein is CASSLYGLAGGSYNEQFF.

The chain joins TRBV5-1 to TRBJ2-2, with 9 bases matching TRBD1. The CDR3 contains 19 residues. With V trimmed by 1 base and J by 0 bases, 10 bases remained unmatched. The germline V gene has CDR1 SGHRS and CDR2 YFSETQ. DNA for the CDR3: TGCGCCAGCAGCTTGTCAGGGACAGGGTCACTAACGAACACCGGGGAGCTGTTTTTT. It specifies CASSLSGTGSLTNTGELFF. Complete variable domain (other parts from reference TRBV5-1 and TRBJ2-2): KAGVTQTPRYLIKTRGQQVTLSCSPISGHRSVSWYQQTPGQGLQFLFEYFSETQRNKGNFPGRFSGRQFSNSRSEMNVSTLELGDSALYLCASSLSGTGSLTNTGELFFGEGSRLTVL.

The rearrangement uses TRBV7-2 and TRBJ2-5; TRBD2 matches at 9 bases. The CDR3 is made up of 14 amino acids. Germline V gene data show CDR1 as SGHTA and CDR2 as FQGNSA. Trimming removed 0 bases from V and 4 bases from J; junction bases left unmatched: 0. CDR3 sequence reads: CASSLATSGETQYF. Written as DNA, the CDR3 is TGTGCCAGCAGCTTAGCGACTAGCGGAGAGACCCAGTACTTC.

The chain employs TRBV25-1 and TRBJ1-5, with 10 bases matching TRBD1. The V gene's germline CDR1 is MGHDK and CDR2 SYGVNS. V was pared by 3 bases and J by 0 bases, with 5 bases of the junction left unmatched. The CDR3 sequence is 17 residues long. Written as DNA, the CDR3 is TGTGCCAGCAGTGAGGACAGGGGGTCAGATAGCAATCAGCCCCAGCATTTT. Amino acids: CASSEDRGSDSNQPQHF.

The chain joins TRBV30 to TRBJ2-1; 9 nucleotides match TRBD2. The junction had 6 bases not matched to a gene; V was cut back by 2 bases and J by 1 base. Germline V gene data show CDR1 as GTSNPN and CDR2 as SVGIG (reference sequence). The CDR3 totals 16 residues. The CDR3 spells CAWSQPGLASYNEQFF. DNA of the CDR3: TGTGCCTGGAGTCAACCGGGACTAGCTTCCTACAATGAGCAGTTCTTC.

The V call is TRBV2, the J call TRBJ1-1; D is possibly TRBD1 (5 bases). In germline, CDR1 is SNHLY, CDR2 FYNNEI. The CDR3 runs 12 residues. V gave up 7 bases and J gave up 4 bases, with 10 bases separating them. CDR3 in amino acids: CASTEGSTEAFF. CDR3 nucleotides: TGTGCCAGCACGGAGGGGTCCACTGAAGCTTTCTTT.

V gene TRBV15 combines with J gene TRBJ2-7; D is perhaps TRBD2 (6 bases). The CDR3 has 14 amino acids. CDR1 and CDR2 from the germline V gene are LNHNV and YYDKDF (reference sequence). V dropped 0 bases and J dropped 4 bases, with 10 bases sitting between them. The CDR3 is CATSRDSGLYEQYF. For the CDR3, the DNA is TGTGCCACCAGCAGAGATAGCGGATTGTACGAGCAGTACTTC.

The chain joins TRBV5-1 to TRBJ2-2, with 7 bases identical to TRBD2. Germline CDR1 SGHRS, CDR2 YFSETQ. V trimming: 3 bases; J trimming: 5 bases; junction bases outside the gene matches: 7. This CDR3 has 15 amino acids. CDR3 DNA sequence: TGCGCCAGCAGCTCCTCCGGGGGGAGGACCGGGGAGCTGTTTTTT. Residues: CASSSSGGRTGELFF.

This clone came up a few times. The V gene is TRBV11-2, the J gene TRBJ1-2, with D uncertain. V lost 6 bases to trimming and J lost 4 bases, with 18 bases between them. Germline V gives CDR1 SGHAT, CDR2 FQNNGV. This CDR3 is built from 15 residues. In DNA form, the CDR3 reads TGTGCCAGCAGACAGTCGTCCGGGTTTGGCTATGGCTACACCTTC. Protein product: CASRQSSGFGYGYTF. The full variable domain, with the rest looked up from reference TRBV11-2 and TRBJ1-2, is EAGVAQSPRYKIIEKRQSVAFWCNPISGHATLYWYQQILGQGPKLLIQFQNNGVVDDSQLPKDRFSAERLKGVDSTLKIQPAKLEDSAVYLCASRQSSGFGYGYTFGSGTRLTVV.

This clone appeared once. The genes are TRBV3-1 (or the pseudogene TRBV3-2) and TRBJ2-7, with D uncertain. Germline assignment: CDR1 LGHDT and CDR2 YNNKEL (reference sequence). V lost 3 bases, J lost 10 bases, and 13 bases lay in between. The CDR3 is made up of 12 amino acids. For the CDR3, the DNA is TGTGCCAGCAGCCAGGCCCCGGGCCCCCAGTACTTC. It is translated as CASSQAPGPQYF.